Each of the 26 T cell receptor beta chains below was sequenced from the same sample in a study of blood T cell repertoires in COVID-19. The repertoire was sequenced with immunoSEQ multiplex PCR; TCRdb's copy has only in-frame clones and lacks some. This table holds roughly 150,000 clones, approximately 85% found once. Sample: peripheral blood. These receptors originate from a woman older than 75 with COVID-19, enrolled during active disease.

This clone is a singleton in its sample. This rearrangement joins TRBV6-4 to TRBJ2-1; possible D gene TRBD2, 5 bases. The CDR3 length is 13 residues. Germline values: CDR1 MRHNA, CDR2 SNTAGT. Trimming pared 6 bases from V and 6 bases from J, leaving 12 bases between. The CDR3 here is CASSPRGINEQFF. DNA of the CDR3: TGTGCCAGCAGCCCACGGGGAATCAATGAGCAGTTCTTC.

This clone was seen just once. V is TRBV29-1 and J is TRBJ2-1; D is ambiguous. The V and J ends lost 0 bases and 3 bases respectively, with 3 bases between them. The CDR3 contains 12 residues. Germline CDR1 and CDR2: SQVTM and ANQGSEA. CDR3 in amino acids: CSVEDSYNEQFF. As DNA, the CDR3 is TGCAGCGTTGAAGACAGCTACAATGAGCAGTTCTTC.

This clone has just one count. The chain has TRBV6-6 and TRBJ2-3, with 8 nucleotides matching TRBD2. The CDR3 consists of 16 residues. CDR1 is MNHNY and CDR2 is SVGAGI in the germline V gene (reference sequence). V dropped 3 bases and J dropped 0; count of bases not matched to a gene: 5. The DNA of the CDR3 is TGTGCCAGCAGTTATCGGACTAGCACCAGCACAGATACGCAGTATTTT. Protein: CASSYRTSTSTDTQYF.

This sequence joins TRBV2 and TRBJ1-1; no clear D gene. V gave up 3 bases and J gave up 5 bases, with 10 bases separating them. The CDR3 has 13 amino acids. CDR1 is SNHLY and CDR2 is FYNNEI in the germline V gene. This CDR3 reads CASSDERGTEAFF. The DNA of the CDR3 is TGTGCCAGCAGTGACGAAAGAGGGACTGAAGCTTTCTTT.

This clone was picked up one time. CDR3 coding DNA: TGTGCCAGCCTCCAGGCACGAGGGTATGGATCACCCCTCCACTTT. This encodes CASLQARGYGSPLHF. This chain links TRBV18 with TRBJ1-6; D gene unclear. V was clipped by 8 bases and J by 10 bases, with 21 bases between them. CDR1 and CDR2 (germline): KGHSH, LQKENI. The CDR3 length is 15 residues.

This chain joins TRBV5-1 and TRBJ2-2; tentative D call: TRBD1 (6 bases). V lost 1 base and J 5 bases, leaving 9 bases between the germline ends. The CDR3 sequence is 14 residues long. CDR1 is SGHRS and CDR2 is YFSETQ in the germline V gene. The CDR3 reads CASSLRQETGELFF. Written as DNA, the CDR3 is TGCGCCAGCAGCTTGAGACAGGAGACCGGGGAGCTGTTTTTT.

The genes are TRBV3-1 (or the pseudogene TRBV3-2) and TRBJ1-6, with D unresolved. CDR1 and CDR2 from the germline V gene are LGHDT and YNNKEL (reference sequence). The CDR3 runs 17 residues. The V end lost 1 base, the J end lost 0 bases, and 10 bases lay between the germline ends. Here the CDR3 DNA reads TGTGCCAGCAGCCAAGTGGTGTTGAGCTCCTATAATTCACCCCTCCACTTT. It is translated as CASSQVVLSSYNSPLHF.

This rearrangement joins TRBV19 to TRBJ1-3; D possibly corresponds to TRBD1 (5 bases). The CDR3 totals 16 residues. V dropped 8 bases and J dropped 0 bases, with 17 bases sitting between them. Germline values: CDR1 LNHDA, CDR2 SQIVND (reference sequence). The chain's CDR3 is CASGRAPRASGNTIYF. The CDR3 DNA is TGTGCCAGTGGCCGGGCACCCAGGGCCTCTGGAAACACCATATATTTT.

CDR3 in amino acids: CASSDWGSLEKLFF. CDR3 DNA: TGTGCCAGTAGTGACTGGGGCTCGTTGGAAAAACTGTTTTTT. The rearrangement links TRBV19 to TRBJ1-4; tentative D call: TRBD1 (5 bases). In germline, CDR1 is LNHDA, CDR2 SQIVND (reference sequence). The CDR3 contains 14 residues. Trimming took 5 bases from V and 8 from J, leaving 15 bases between them.

V and J are TRBV7-3 and TRBJ2-5; D may be TRBD1 (6 bases). Trimming removed 2 bases at V and 5 bases at J, with 15 bases between. Germline V gives CDR1 SGHTA, CDR2 FQGTGA. This CDR3 has 15 residues. The DNA for the CDR3 is TGTGCCAGCAGCTTATCTGGGGGCGCCGGGGAGACCCAGTACTTC. As protein: CASSLSGGAGETQYF.

The rearrangement joins TRBV6-6 to TRBJ2-1; 8 nucleotides match TRBD2. J lost 4 bases, V lost 4 bases, and 6 bases had no gene match. The CDR3 has 15 amino acids. Germline V gene sequence: CDR1 MNHNY, CDR2 SVGAGI (reference sequence). The CDR3 region has the DNA TGTGCCAGCAGTTTAAAAAGCGGGGGATACAATGAGCAGTTCTTC. Residues: CASSLKSGGYNEQFF.

This chain uses TRBV19 with TRBJ2-5; 9 positions match TRBD2. J was trimmed by 5 bases and V by 11 bases; bases with no gene match: 15. This CDR3 has 15 amino acids. Germline V gene data show CDR1 as LNHDA and CDR2 as SQIVND (reference sequence). CDR3 sequence: CAAAASGKTGETQYF. DNA for the CDR3: TGTGCCGCGGCGGCTAGCGGGAAGACCGGGGAGACCCAGTACTTC.

The chain couples TRBV30 to TRBJ2-3; no clear D gene. Germline V gene sequence: CDR1 GTSNPN, CDR2 SVGIG (reference sequence). The CDR3 sequence is 15 residues long. With 3 bases removed from V and 0 bases from J, the gap between germline ends came to 13 bases. The chain's CDR3 is CAWSPLQASTDTQYF. The CDR3 bases are TGTGCCTGGAGCCCTCTTCAGGCTAGCACAGATACGCAGTATTTT.

This clone was detected only once. The CDR3 sequence: CASSWAGRAGELFF. The CDR3 bases are TGTGCCAGCAGCTGGGCCGGGAGGGCCGGGGAGCTGTTTTTT. The rearrangement links TRBV11-3 to TRBJ2-2; 8 nucleotides match TRBD2. From germline, CDR1 is SGHNT and CDR2 YENEEA. The CDR3 totals 14 residues. With V trimmed by 4 bases and J by 6 bases, 4 bases remained unmatched.

V is TRBV7-8 and J is TRBJ2-1; D unresolved. The CDR3 runs 11 residues. Germline values: CDR1 SGHVS, CDR2 FQNEAQ. Trimming stripped 3 bases from V and 10 bases from J, with 7 bases between. The CDR3, as DNA: TGTGCCAGCAGCTTGTCCTCGGAGCAGTTCTTC. Amino acids: CASSLSSEQFF.

The rearrangement uses TRBV18 and TRBJ2-5, with 9 bases matching TRBD1. The trim removed 0 bases at V and 5 bases at J, leaving 4 bases unmatched. The CDR3 totals 15 residues. Per the germline V gene, CDR1 is KGHSH and CDR2 is LQKENI. CDR3 bases: TGTGCCAGCTCACCACCGGGACAGGGTGGGGAGACCCAGTACTTC. Translation: CASSPPGQGGETQYF.

J is TRBJ2-7 and V is TRBV4-1; 9 bases match TRBD1. The CDR3 consists of 16 residues. In germline, CDR1 is MGHRA, CDR2 YSYEKL. Trimming at V came to 1 base and at J to 0 bases, leaving 4 bases not matched to a gene. The CDR3 spells CASSQGTGVGSYEQYF. For the CDR3, the DNA is TGCGCCAGCAGCCAAGGGACAGGGGTGGGCTCCTACGAGCAGTACTTC.

This chain joins TRBV11-2 and TRBJ2-3; 8 bases are shared with TRBD2. Germline values: CDR1 SGHAT, CDR2 FQNNGV. The CDR3 has 13 amino acids. After removal of 3 bases from V and 4 bases from J, the junction contained 0 bases not matched to a gene. The CDR3 spells CASSFGGADTQYF. The CDR3 region has the DNA TGTGCCAGCAGCTTCGGGGGGGCAGATACGCAGTATTTT.

CDR3: CASSQASTDTQYF. DNA of the CDR3: TGTGCCAGCTCACAAGCCAGCACAGATACGCAGTATTTT. V and J are TRBV18 and TRBJ2-3; D gene unclear. Trimming removed 4 bases at V and 0 bases at J, with 5 bases between. Germline loops: CDR1 KGHSH, CDR2 LQKENI. This CDR3 is built from 13 residues.

The chain couples TRBV5-6 to TRBJ2-2; D is ambiguous. This CDR3 contains 11 residues. Germline assignment: CDR1 SGHDT and CDR2 YYEEEE. V dropped 4 bases and J dropped 6 bases, with 4 bases sitting between them. The CDR3 DNA sequence: TGTGCCAGCAGCCGGGCCGGGGAGCTGTTTTTT. Translation gives CASSRAGELFF.

This clone was picked up a small number of times. CDR3 in DNA: TGTGCCAGCAGCCCGGGACAGGGGGCTTTTCCCCAGTACTTC. This translates into CASSPGQGAFPQYF. The rearrangement links TRBV5-6 to TRBJ2-5, with 12 positions matching TRBD1. With 4 bases clipped from V and 9 bases from J, the junction kept 7 bases outside the gene matches. CDR1 SGHDT and CDR2 YYEEEE come from the germline V gene. The CDR3 extends over 14 amino acids. Complete variable domain (other parts from reference TRBV5-6 and TRBJ2-5): DAGVTQSPTHLIKTRGQQVTLRCSPKSGHDTVSWYQQALGQGPQFIFQYYEEEERQRGNFPDRFSGHQFPNYSSELNVNALLLGDSALYLCASSPGQGAFPQYFGPGTRLLVL.

The chain carries TRBV5-8 and TRBJ2-7; D unresolved. V lost 4 bases and J 3 bases, leaving 11 bases between the germline ends. The CDR3 is made up of 13 amino acids. CDR1 SGHTS and CDR2 YDEGEE come from the germline V gene. The CDR3 bases are TGTGCCAGCAGCCATTACCCGGTCTACGAGCAGTACTTC. Amino acid sequence: CASSHYPVYEQYF.

This clone was observed a single time. The rearrangement joins TRBV7-2 to TRBJ2-2, with D possibly TRBD1 on 5 matching bases. The CDR3 runs 14 residues. Trimming cost V 5 bases and J 1 base, with 8 bases left between them. Germline V gene sequence: CDR1 SGHTA, CDR2 FQGNSA. The CDR3 DNA sequence: TGTGCCAGCAGCCGCGACAGGAACACCGGGGAGCTGTTTTTT. Its translation is CASSRDRNTGELFF. Full variable domain (rest looked up from reference TRBV7-2 and TRBJ2-2): GAGVSQSPSNKVTEKGKDVELRCDPISGHTALYWYRQSLGQGLEFLIYFQGNSAPDKSGLPSDRFSAERTGGSVSTLTIQRTQQEDSAVYLCASSRDRNTGELFFGEGSRLTVL.

This rearrangement joins TRBV6-2 or TRBV6-3 to TRBJ1-2; 8 bases match TRBD1. Germline lookup yields CDR1 MNHEY and CDR2 SVGEGT. After removal of 6 bases from V and 0 bases from J, the junction contained 9 bases not matched to a gene. This CDR3 region has 16 residues. This CDR3 reads CASSRDRLKANYGYTF. The CDR3 region has the DNA TGTGCCAGCAGCCGGGACAGGCTTAAAGCTAACTATGGCTACACCTTC.

This chain connects TRBV4-2 to TRBJ2-5; 11 nucleotides match TRBD2. The CDR3 length is 16 residues. V lost 4 bases to trimming and J lost 4 bases; unmatched junction nucleotides: 8. Per germline, CDR1 LGHNA and CDR2 YNFKEQ. The CDR3: CASSRDSGGARETQYF. The CDR3 nucleotides are TGTGCCAGCAGCCGAGATAGCGGGGGGGCCCGAGAGACCCAGTACTTC.

The V call is TRBV4-1, the J call TRBJ2-3; D remains unclear. V was trimmed by 1 base and J by 6 bases, leaving 14 bases between them. The CDR3 runs to 15 residues. CDR1 and CDR2 from the germline V gene are MGHRA and YSYEKL. The CDR3 coding sequence is TGCGCCAGCAGCCAAGTAGCTTTCTACTGGGATACGCAGTATTTT. Translating it yields CASSQVAFYWDTQYF.